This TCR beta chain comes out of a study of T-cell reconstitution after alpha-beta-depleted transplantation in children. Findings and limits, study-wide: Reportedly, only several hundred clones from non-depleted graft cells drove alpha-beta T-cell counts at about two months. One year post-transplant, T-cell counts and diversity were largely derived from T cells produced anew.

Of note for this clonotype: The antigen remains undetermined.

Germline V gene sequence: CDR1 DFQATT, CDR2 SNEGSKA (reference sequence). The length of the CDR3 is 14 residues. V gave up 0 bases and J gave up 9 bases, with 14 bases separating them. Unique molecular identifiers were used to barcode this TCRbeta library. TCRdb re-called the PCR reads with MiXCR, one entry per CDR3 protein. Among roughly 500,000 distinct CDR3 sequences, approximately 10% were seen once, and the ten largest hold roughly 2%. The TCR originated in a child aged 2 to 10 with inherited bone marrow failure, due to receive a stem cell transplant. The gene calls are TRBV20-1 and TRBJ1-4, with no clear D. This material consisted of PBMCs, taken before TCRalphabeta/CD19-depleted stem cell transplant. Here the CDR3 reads CSARDRRTAKKLFF. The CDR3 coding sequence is TGCAGTGCTAGAGATAGAAGGACGGCAAAAAAACTGTTTTTT.